The T cell receptor (beta chain) described here comes from a study of blood T cells in healthy people across ages. Study-wide results and caveats: Expanded clonotype shifts may have been confounded, as the donors had an unknown CMV status. The percentage of naive T cells correlated strongly with TCR beta diversity.

This clonotype appeared a few times. The antigen remains undetermined. Each sample had at least 6 million PBMCs isolated. RNA extraction gave at least 5.5 micrograms of total RNA per sample. A second PCR of roughly 7 to 11 cycles used a sample-barcoded 5' primer and a J-beta primer mix. Each CDR3 protein is one row after TCRdb ran MiXCR on the 5' RACE reads. This sample has fewer than 750,000 distinct CDR3 sequences, with approximately 52% found just once. CDR1 DFQATT and CDR2 SNEGSKA come from the germline V gene (reference sequence). The junction had 6 bases not matched to a gene; V was cut back by 6 bases and J by 5 bases. CDR3 length: 12 residues.

The clonotype comes from a woman older than 75 in good health. Material for sequencing was blood. The chain combines TRBV20-1 with TRBJ1-1, with TRBD1 matching 7 bases. The CDR3 DNA is TGCAGTGCCGTTACAGGGGTAACTGAAGCTTTCTTT. Protein product: CSAVTGVTEAFF.